This T cell receptor (beta chain) was identified in a study of brain T cells in children with intractable seizures. Study-wide findings and caveats: Absence of clones before surgery may stem from lower sequencing depth. Patients' HCMV serostatus was unknown; virus specificity rests on CDR3 similarity alone.

At least one anti-epileptic drug was given before surgery. TCRdb's table, derived via immunoSEQ multiplex PCR, lists solely in-frame clones and lacks some. The top ten hold approximately 0.37% of the sample, which has roughly 64,000 clones, about 96% seen once. The germline gives CDR1 SGHTA, CDR2 FQGTGA. This CDR3 has 15 residues. J gave up 4 bases and V 2 bases, and 4 bases lay outside the gene matches. This clone is a singleton in its sample. Antigen specificity is unknown. The sequences come from peripheral blood, collected at surgery. This chain joins TRBV7-3 and TRBJ2-5, with 10 bases aligning to TRBD2. The clonotype comes from a boy in the first two years of life with focal cortical dysplasia and intractable seizures. CDR3 in DNA: TGTGCCAGCAGCTTAGGGCTAGCGGGAGCAGAGACCCAGTACTTC. Translation gives CASSLGLAGAETQYF.